These T cell receptor beta chains were read from a single sample in a study of T cell responses to AZD1222 COVID-19 vaccine. This table comes from immunoSEQ multiplex PCR, and its TCRdb copy is limited to in-frame clones, with some not included. The sample holds approximately 140,000 clones; roughly 90% are singletons and the top ten take approximately 6%. Sequencing was performed on peripheral blood, taken on day 0 of AZD1222 vaccination. The receptors here all came from an adult in good health. Both conserved end residues are part of each CDR3. Fields, in order: J gene, D gene, V gene, clone size, CDR3 DNA, CDR3 protein. D genes are given only for firm matches. Clone size is shown for a subset of rows, as once, few, many or a class of expanded clone.

J: TRBJ1-2
D: -
V: TRBV19
size: -
DNA: TGTGCCAGTAGTCCATCTGGGCAGGGCACCTTTTTCTTC
CDR3: CASSPSGQGTFFF

J: TRBJ1-6
D: -
V: TRBV27
size: -
DNA: TGTGCCAGCAGTATCACCCAGAGGGGCGCCTATAATTCACCCCTCCACTTT
CDR3: CASSITQRGAYNSPLHF

J: TRBJ1-2
D: TRBD1
V: TRBV30
size: -
DNA: TGTGCCTGGAGCAGGGGGGTAAACTATGGCTACACCTTC
CDR3: CAWSRGVNYGYTF

J: TRBJ1-4
D: -
V: TRBV30
size: -
DNA: TGTGCCTGGAACCCCCGTGGGGGGCTGGGTGAAAAACTGTTTTTT
CDR3: CAWNPRGGLGEKLFF

J: TRBJ2-4
D: -
V: TRBV5-4
size: -
DNA: TGTGCCAGCAGCTTGGAGGGGGGAGGCAAAAACATTCAGTACTTC
CDR3: CASSLEGGGKNIQYF

J: TRBJ1-4
D: -
V: TRBV25-1
size: -
DNA: TGTGCCAGCAGTGAGCCAGCCACCGGGGATGAAAAACTGTTTTTT
CDR3: CASSEPATGDEKLFF

J: TRBJ2-3
D: -
V: TRBV28
size: -
DNA: TGTGCCAGCAGTCATTATGGGGGCACAGATACGCAGTATTTT
CDR3: CASSHYGGTDTQYF

J: TRBJ2-5
D: TRBD1
V: TRBV10-3
size: -
DNA: TGTGCCATCAGTGGAGGCCAGGGGGCGGTTGGGGAGACCCAGTACTTC
CDR3: CAISGGQGAVGETQYF

J: TRBJ1-2
D: TRBD1
V: TRBV30
size: few
DNA: TGTGCCTGGAGTCAAAACGATCAGGGGGCTGGCTACACCTTC
CDR3: CAWSQNDQGAGYTF

J: TRBJ2-7
D: TRBD1
V: TRBV11-3
size: -
DNA: TGTGCCAGCAGCTCCCGGGACAGGGCCGAGCAGTACTTC
CDR3: CASSSRDRAEQYF

J: TRBJ1-6
D: -
V: TRBV6-4
size: -
DNA: TGTGCCAGCAGTGACAGCTCCTATAATTCACCCCTCCACTTT
CDR3: CASSDSSYNSPLHF

J: TRBJ1-2
D: -
V: TRBV24-1
size: -
DNA: TGTGCCACCAGTGATTTGCTAGGTGTCGGCTACACCTTC
CDR3: CATSDLLGVGYTF

J: TRBJ2-4
D: -
V: TRBV6-5
size: -
DNA: TGTGCCAGCAGTTCACAGGGATTGGGGGCCAAAAACATTCAGTACTTC
CDR3: CASSSQGLGAKNIQYF

J: TRBJ1-2
D: TRBD1
V: TRBV11-3
size: -
DNA: TGTGCCAGCAGCTCGGGGGGACAGGGGAACTATGGCTACACCTTC
CDR3: CASSSGGQGNYGYTF

J: TRBJ1-6
D: TRBD1
V: TRBV6-6
size: -
DNA: TGTGCCAGCAGCCAAACGATAAGGACAGGGCCCCAGTACTATAATTCACCCCTCCACTTT
CDR3: CASSQTIRTGPQYYNSPLHF

J: TRBJ2-7
D: -
V: TRBV20-1
size: -
DNA: TGCAGTGCTAGAGTGGTCTACGAGCAGTACTTC
CDR3: CSARVVYEQYF

J: TRBJ2-2
D: -
V: TRBV4-2
size: -
DNA: TGTGCCAGCAGCCAAGTGTTAGGTTTGGCCGGGGAGCTGTTTTTT
CDR3: CASSQVLGLAGELFF

J: TRBJ1-4
D: TRBD1
V: TRBV2
size: -
DNA: TGTGCCAGCGTCGGGACAGGGGTGGGACCTAATGAAAAACTGTTTTTT
CDR3: CASVGTGVGPNEKLFF

J: TRBJ1-6
D: TRBD1
V: TRBV28
size: -
DNA: TGTGCCAGCAGTCCCCGAGGGACAGGGGTCTATAATTCACCCCTCCACTTT
CDR3: CASSPRGTGVYNSPLHF

J: TRBJ1-1
D: -
V: TRBV11-3
size: -
DNA: TGTGCCAGCAGCCAGGGTTTGGGCACTGAAGCTTTCTTT
CDR3: CASSQGLGTEAFF

J: TRBJ2-2
D: TRBD2
V: TRBV4-3
size: -
DNA: TGCGCCAGCAGCCAAGCCGGACTAGCGGGAGGGCCGGGCACCGGGGAGCTGTTTTTT
CDR3: CASSQAGLAGGPGTGELFF

J: TRBJ2-4
D: TRBD2
V: TRBV5-1
size: -
DNA: TGCGCCAGCAGCGAGGGACTAGCGGGAGCCCGTTCCATTCAGTACTTC
CDR3: CASSEGLAGARSIQYF

J: TRBJ2-1
D: -
V: TRBV4-3
size: -
DNA: TGCGCCAGCAGCCGCGGGACTCCCTACACCTACAATGAGCAGTTCTTC
CDR3: CASSRGTPYTYNEQFF

J: TRBJ2-5
D: -
V: TRBV18
size: -
DNA: TGTGCCAGCTCGCCCCAAGAGACCCAGTACTTC
CDR3: CASSPQETQYF

J: TRBJ1-5
D: -
V: TRBV6-5
size: -
DNA: TGTGCCAGCAGTTACGGCAGGGGCAATCAGCCCCAGCATTTT
CDR3: CASSYGRGNQPQHF

J: TRBJ2-3
D: -
V: TRBV11-2
size: -
DNA: TGTGCCAGCAGCTTCCTTCGCCGGGAGGATACGCAGTATTTT
CDR3: CASSFLRREDTQYF

J: TRBJ1-6
D: TRBD1
V: TRBV4-1
size: -
DNA: TGCGCCAGCAGCCAGTGGGGGCGGACAGGGGGCGATTCTGCTAATTCACCCCTCCACTTT
CDR3: CASSQWGRTGGDSANSPLHF

J: TRBJ2-4
D: -
V: TRBV7-9
size: -
DNA: TGTGCCAGCAGCTTAGTTCCCCTTGGGGCGTTACAGTACTTC
CDR3: CASSLVPLGALQYF

J: TRBJ2-7
D: -
V: TRBV19
size: -
DNA: TGTGCCAGTGGCAATTCGGGACTTAGCTCCTACGAGCAGTACTTC
CDR3: CASGNSGLSSYEQYF

J: TRBJ2-5
D: -
V: TRBV28
size: -
DNA: TGTGCCAGCAGCCTACGGGGGAGCGGAGAGACCCAGTACTTC
CDR3: CASSLRGSGETQYF

J: TRBJ1-2
D: -
V: TRBV10-3
size: -
DNA: TGTGCCATCAGTGAGTCGAACTATGGCTACACCTTC
CDR3: CAISESNYGYTF

J: TRBJ1-1
D: -
V: TRBV29-1
size: -
DNA: TGCAGCGTTGAACGGATTGAAGCTTTCTTT
CDR3: CSVERIEAFF

J: TRBJ2-1
D: -
V: TRBV19
size: -
DNA: TGTGCCAGTAGTATCCAGGGGCTTTACAATGAGCAGTTCTTC
CDR3: CASSIQGLYNEQFF